This T cell receptor beta chain is from a study of cytomegalovirus exposure and HLA in healthy donors. The PCR ran on 60 Vbeta and 13 Jbeta primers. The table came from immunoSEQ multiplex PCR; TCRdb's copy has only in-frame clones and leaves some out. The profile shows more than 100,000 clones, about 73% of them singletons. The CDR3 has 12 residues. The V gene lost 1 base and the J gene lost 4 bases, with 3 bases spanning the gap. Germline assignment: CDR1 MDHEN and CDR2 SYDVKM. This clone was recorded a few times. The material sequenced was PBMCs. The V and J genes are TRBV28 and TRBJ2-3; no clear D. The sequence derives from a woman aged 45 to 65 in good health and CMV-seropositive. CDR3 protein: CASSLSADTQYF. Written as DNA, the CDR3 is TGTGCCAGCAGTTTATCCGCAGATACGCAGTATTTT.